A single TCR beta chain is shown here with its context. Per the original data handling: Estimation of nucleated cell counts was performed using reference gene primer amplification. Libraries were prepared by immunoSEQ multiplex PCR; TCRdb keeps only in-frame clonotypes and omits some of them. That table furnishes V, J and clone size, whereas the DNA furnished D and trimming. Of 55,000 to 80,000 clones in the sample, about 90% were seen once. The source of the sample is a study of blood T cell repertoires in COVID-19. V lost 7 bases to trimming and J lost 7 bases; unmatched junction nucleotides: 11. This CDR3 region has 16 residues. Per germline, CDR1 SNHLY and CDR2 FYNNEI.

The receptor was derived from a human donor in a cohort sampled during active COVID-19. This chain joins TRBV2 and TRBJ1-6; 9 bases are shared with TRBD1. Material for sequencing was peripheral blood. CDR3 loop: CASTLRQTGGNSPLHF. DNA for the CDR3: TGTGCCAGCACCCTCCGGCAGACAGGGGGGAATTCACCCCTCCACTTT.